This T cell receptor (beta chain) was captured by sequencing in a study of T cell responses to AZD1222 COVID-19 vaccine. The study, taken as a whole, reports: Spike-spanning, vaccine-associated CD4 TCRs were dominant at 160-218 and 743-854. Repertoire sampling was restricted to post-peak T cell response timepoints. Possibly, clonal diversity was underestimated; donors were largely white British and included more females. Among those given AZD1222, only five or six were seropositive at baseline.

The CDR3 extends over 16 amino acids. The germline V gene has CDR1 LGHDT and CDR2 YNNKEL (reference sequence). V dropped 0 bases and J dropped 4 bases, with 15 bases sitting between them. As concerns this clone: Its antigen remains unknown.

TCRdb keeps only in-frame clones here, not all; method: immunoSEQ multiplex PCR. The table has 150,000 to 180,000 clones, around 90% seen once; the top ten hold approximately 19%. The sequence was obtained from an adult in good health. The rearrangement uses TRBV3-1 (or the pseudogene TRBV3-2) and TRBJ1-2; D is unclear. The starting material was peripheral blood, obtained on day 0 of AZD1222 vaccination. The CDR3 sequence is CASSQDHPPAGYGYTF. CDR3 in DNA: TGTGCCAGCAGCCAAGACCATCCCCCCGCGGGCTATGGCTACACCTTC.